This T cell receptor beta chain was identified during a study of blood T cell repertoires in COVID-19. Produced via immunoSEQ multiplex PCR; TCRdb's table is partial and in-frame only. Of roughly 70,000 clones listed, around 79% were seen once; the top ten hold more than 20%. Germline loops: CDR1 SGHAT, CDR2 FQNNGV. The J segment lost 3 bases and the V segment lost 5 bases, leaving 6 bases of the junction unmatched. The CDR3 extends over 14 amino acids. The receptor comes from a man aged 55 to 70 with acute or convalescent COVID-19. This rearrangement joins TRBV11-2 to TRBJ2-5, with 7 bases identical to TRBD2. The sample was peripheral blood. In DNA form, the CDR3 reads TGTGCCAGCAGCGGACCGGGACTAAAAGAGACCCAGTACTTC. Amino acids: CASSGPGLKETQYF.